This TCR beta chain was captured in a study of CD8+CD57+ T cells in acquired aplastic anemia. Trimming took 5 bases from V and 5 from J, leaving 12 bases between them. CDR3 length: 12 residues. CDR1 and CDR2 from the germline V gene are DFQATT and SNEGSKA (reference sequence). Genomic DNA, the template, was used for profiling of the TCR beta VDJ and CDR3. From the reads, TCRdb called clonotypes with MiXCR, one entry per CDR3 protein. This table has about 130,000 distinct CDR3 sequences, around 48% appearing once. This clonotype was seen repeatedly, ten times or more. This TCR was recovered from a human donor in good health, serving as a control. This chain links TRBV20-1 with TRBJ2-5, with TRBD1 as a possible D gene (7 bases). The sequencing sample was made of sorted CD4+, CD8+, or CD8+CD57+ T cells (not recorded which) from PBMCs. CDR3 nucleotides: TGCAGTGCTCCACAGGGGAGGGAGACCCAGTACTTC. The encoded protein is CSAPQGRETQYF.